The 21 T cell receptor beta chains below all came from one sample that was sequenced in a study of CD8+ T cells in alopecia areata. Noted treatment: oral pan-JAK inhibitor, 5-10 mg twice daily. Extracted RNA was reverse transcribed, and the resulting cDNA served as sequencing template. The data were produced by immunoSEQ multiplex PCR, yet TCRdb's version contains in-frame clones alone and is incomplete. Of about 180,000 clones in the sample, 50% to 75% are singletons; the top ten hold 16%. The sample was CD4+ T cells sorted from blood, taken between weeks 55 and 65, from a patient treated with tofacitinib. Source of these receptors: a human donor with alopecia areata.

This chain links TRBV6-6 with TRBJ2-1; 13 positions match TRBD2. The V and J ends lost 3 bases and 4 bases, in that order; junction bases with no gene match: 3. The CDR3 is made up of 16 amino acids. Germline CDR1 is MNHNY and CDR2 is SVGAGI (reference sequence). The DNA of the CDR3 is TGTGCCAGCAGTTATCCGACTAGCGGGGGGTACAATGAGCAGTTCTTC. Translating gives CASSYPTSGGYNEQFF.

The chain combines TRBV29-1 with TRBJ2-3, with TRBD2 matching over 8 bases. With V trimmed by 6 bases and J by 0 bases, 11 bases remained unmatched. The CDR3 loop spans 16 amino acids. Germline CDR1 reads SQVTM; CDR2 reads ANQGSEA. As DNA, the CDR3 is TGCAGCGTCAGAGGGTCGGGACTAGGGAGCACAGATACGCAGTATTTT. Translation: CSVRGSGLGSTDTQYF.

This clone has a handful of counts. The V gene is TRBV9, the J gene TRBJ2-5; D might be TRBD2 (5 bases). The V gene lost 4 bases and the J gene lost 4 bases, with 11 bases spanning the gap. Germline V gene data show CDR1 as SGDLS and CDR2 as YYNGEE. This CDR3 has 13 amino acids. The chain's CDR3 is CASSQRAGETQYF. The CDR3 DNA sequence: TGTGCCAGCAGCCAGAGGGCGGGAGAGACCCAGTACTTC.

The chain combines TRBV9 with TRBJ1-4, with 9 bases that match TRBD1. The CDR3 extends over 15 amino acids. Per the germline V gene, CDR1 is SGDLS and CDR2 is YYNGEE. The V segment lost 3 bases and the J segment 8 bases; nucleotides outside the gene matches: 8. CDR3 in DNA: TGTGCCAGCAGCGCCGAACAGGGGGCCTGGGAAAAACTGTTTTTT. Encoded protein: CASSAEQGAWEKLFF.

The gene calls are TRBV23-1 and TRBJ2-5; D could derive from TRBD1 or TRBD2 (5 bases each). Being an ORF, TRBV23-1 has a function that is uncertain. This CDR3 has 15 residues. V shed 0 bases and J shed 3 bases, with 11 bases lying between them. CDR3 in amino acids: CASSQSLRGEETQYF. The CDR3, as DNA: TGCGCCAGCAGTCAATCTTTGAGGGGAGAAGAGACCCAGTACTTC.

This clone was recorded a few times. The chain employs TRBV29-1 and TRBJ2-7, with TRBD1 identical over 8 bases. Germline V CDR1 and CDR2: SQVTM, ANQGSEA. The CDR3 sequence is 15 residues long. V lost 0 bases and J lost 7; bases outside the gene matches: 11. The CDR3 DNA sequence: TGCAGCGTTGAAGATCCTTTCGGACAGGGTCGAGAGCAGTACTTC. It codes for CSVEDPFGQGREQYF.

This rearrangement joins TRBV2 to TRBJ1-6, with TRBD1 matching 10 bases. Germline V lookup: CDR1 SNHLY, CDR2 FYNNEI. Unmatched junction bases numbered 6, after V lost 6 bases and J lost 10 bases. The CDR3 spans 14 residues. The CDR3 sequence is CASRGQGWGSPLHF. DNA for the CDR3: TGTGCCAGCAGGGGACAGGGGTGGGGATCACCCCTCCACTTT.

This clone was observed a few times. V and J are TRBV19 and TRBJ2-5, with a tentative D call TRBD2 (5 bases). Germline loops: CDR1 LNHDA, CDR2 SQIVND (reference sequence). The CDR3 has 11 residues. The V end lost 10 bases, the J end lost 5 bases, and 11 bases lay between the germline ends. DNA for the CDR3: TGTGCCACTGGACGAGGGGAGACCCAGTACTTC. Residues: CATGRGETQYF.

The rearrangement uses TRBV29-1 and TRBJ2-1; no clear D. The CDR3 extends over 12 amino acids. V lost 0 bases to trimming and J lost 11 bases, with 11 bases between them. Germline CDR1 is SQVTM and CDR2 is ANQGSEA. The CDR3 DNA reads TGCAGCGTTGAAGATCGAACGAATCAGCAGTTCTTC. This gives the protein CSVEDRTNQQFF.

The CDR3 sequence is CASSPDIRYGYTF. The CDR3 DNA follows: TGTGCCAGCTCACCCGACATTCGATATGGCTACACCTTC. The chain recombines TRBV18 with TRBJ1-2; D call uncertain. Between the trimmed V and J ends, which lost 3 bases and 5 bases, there was a span of 10 bases. The CDR3 sequence is 13 residues long. Germline V gives CDR1 KGHSH, CDR2 LQKENI.

Only a few counts were recorded for this clone. The chain joins TRBV15 to TRBJ2-5; possible D gene TRBD2, 5 bases. The V end was cut by 1 base, the J end by 5 bases, with 11 bases between. The germline V gene encodes CDR1 LNHNV and CDR2 YYDKDF (reference sequence). There are 14 residues in the CDR3. The CDR3 region is CATSRGAVGETQYF. The CDR3 DNA is TGTGCCACCAGCAGAGGAGCGGTTGGGGAGACCCAGTACTTC.

The V call is TRBV29-1, the J call TRBJ2-5, with D uncertain. The CDR3 extends over 10 amino acids. Germline V gene sequence: CDR1 SQVTM, CDR2 ANQGSEA. In DNA, the CDR3 is TGCAGTACCAACCGGGAGACCCAGTACTTC. Protein: CSTNRETQYF.

This rearrangement joins TRBV7-2 to TRBJ2-7, with TRBD2 as a possible D gene (6 bases). V was pared by 1 base and J by 7 bases, with 14 bases between. The germline gives CDR1 SGHTA, CDR2 FQGNSA. The CDR3 contains 14 residues. This chain's CDR3 is CASSLGGGAREQYF. The CDR3 bases are TGTGCCAGCAGCTTAGGAGGAGGGGCTCGGGAGCAGTACTTC.

V is TRBV5-1 and J is TRBJ2-4, with 7 bases that match TRBD2. The CDR3 loop spans 15 amino acids. The germline CDR1 and CDR2 sequences are SGHRS and YFSETQ. The junction had 7 bases not matched to a gene; V was cut back by 4 bases and J by 3 bases. CDR3 DNA: TGCGCCAGCAGCAGAGAAGCGGGGAGCAAAAACATTCAGTACTTC. Translated: CASSREAGSKNIQYF.

This chain connects TRBV4-1 to TRBJ2-7; D is ambiguous. The CDR3 is 15 residues long. Germline CDR1 and CDR2: MGHRA and YSYEKL. Trimming shortened V by 4 bases and J by 1 base, and 14 bases separated the two germline ends. This CDR3 is CASSPPGFGSYEQYF. The CDR3 DNA sequence: TGCGCCAGCAGCCCGCCCGGCTTCGGGTCCTACGAGCAGTACTTC.

V gene TRBV11-3 combines with J gene TRBJ2-3; D ambiguous. V shed 10 bases and J shed 5 bases, with 13 bases lying between them. CDR3 length: 12 amino acids. The V gene's germline CDR1 is SGHNT and CDR2 YENEEA. The CDR3 sequence: CAISGSGDTQYF. The CDR3 DNA reads TGTGCCATCTCAGGATCAGGAGATACGCAGTATTTT.

The rearrangement joins TRBV4-1 to TRBJ1-4; 9 bases agree with TRBD1. The CDR3 runs 17 residues. The V and J ends lost 1 base and 6 bases, in that order; junction bases with no gene match: 9. Germline V gene data show CDR1 as MGHRA and CDR2 as YSYEKL. CDR3 in DNA: TGCGCCAGCAGCCAAGCCCCCCGGGGGGACAGGGATGAAAAACTGTTTTTT. Protein sequence: CASSQAPRGDRDEKLFF.

The rearrangement uses TRBV2 and TRBJ1-5, with 8 bases identical to TRBD1. There are 13 residues in the CDR3. Looked up from germline, CDR1 is SNHLY and CDR2 is FYNNEI. The trim removed 7 bases at V and 6 bases at J, leaving 5 bases unmatched. The CDR3 nucleotides read TGTGCCAGCAACCTGGACAGGGTTCAGCCCCAGCATTTT. Its translation: CASNLDRVQPQHF.

The chain has TRBV23-1 and TRBJ2-1; D gene ambiguous. TRBV23-1 is an ORF; its function is uncertain. Trimming took 4 bases from V and 6 from J, leaving 16 bases between them. This CDR3 spans 15 amino acids. This CDR3 reads CASSRFRLLRNEQFF. CDR3 coding DNA: TGCGCCAGCAGTCGATTCAGGTTGCTCCGCAATGAGCAGTTCTTC.

This chain connects TRBV5-1 to TRBJ2-7; no definite D call. With 3 bases removed from V and 0 bases from J, the gap between germline ends came to 4 bases. This CDR3 contains 12 residues. The V gene's germline CDR1 is SGHRS and CDR2 YFSETQ. The CDR3 DNA reads as TGCGCCAGCAGCTCGAGCTCCTACGAGCAGTACTTC. Its protein product is CASSSSSYEQYF.

The rearrangement joins TRBV29-1 to TRBJ1-1; D not certain. Germline V CDR1 and CDR2: SQVTM, ANQGSEA. V was pared by 4 bases and J by 1 base, with 16 bases between. The CDR3 has 15 residues. The CDR3 reads CSVGHLLEANTEAFF. CDR3 sequence (DNA): TGCAGCGTTGGACATCTCTTGGAGGCGAACACTGAAGCTTTCTTT.